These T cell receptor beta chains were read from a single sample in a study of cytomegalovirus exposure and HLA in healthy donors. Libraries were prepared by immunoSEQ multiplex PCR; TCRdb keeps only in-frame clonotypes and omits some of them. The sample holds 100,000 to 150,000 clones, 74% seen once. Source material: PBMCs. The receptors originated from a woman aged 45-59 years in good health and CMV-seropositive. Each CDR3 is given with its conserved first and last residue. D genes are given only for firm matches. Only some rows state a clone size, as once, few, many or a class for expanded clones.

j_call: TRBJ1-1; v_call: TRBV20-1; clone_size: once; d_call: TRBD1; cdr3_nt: TGCAGGGGGGACAGTGTCACTGAAGCTTTCTTT; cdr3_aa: CRGDSVTEAFF
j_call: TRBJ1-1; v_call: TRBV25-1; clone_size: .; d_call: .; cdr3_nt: TGTGCCAGCAGTGAATTAGGGGTGAACACTGAAGCTTTCTTT; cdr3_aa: CASSELGVNTEAFF
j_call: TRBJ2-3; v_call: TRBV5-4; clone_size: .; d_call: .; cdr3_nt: TGTGCCAGCAGCCCCTGGACAGCCGCAGATACGCAGTATTTT; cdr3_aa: CASSPWTAADTQYF
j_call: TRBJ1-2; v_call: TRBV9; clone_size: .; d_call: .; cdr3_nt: TGTGCCAGCAGCGTAGATGGCAGGGGCGCTCGGGGCTACACCTTC; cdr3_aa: CASSVDGRGARGYTF
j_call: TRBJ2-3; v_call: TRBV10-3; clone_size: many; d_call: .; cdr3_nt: TGTGCCATCAGTGACGGGATAAGCACAGATACGCAGTATTTT; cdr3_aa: CAISDGISTDTQYF
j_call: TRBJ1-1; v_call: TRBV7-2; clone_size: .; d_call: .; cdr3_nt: TGTGCCAGCAGCCAGGAGCAGGGCCGAACGAACACTGAAGCTTTCTTT; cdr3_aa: CASSQEQGRTNTEAFF
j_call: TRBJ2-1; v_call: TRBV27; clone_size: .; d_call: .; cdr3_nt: TGTGCCAGCAGTTCAACTCCCCCCCCAATCGGTGAGCAGTTCTTC; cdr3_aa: CASSSTPPPIGEQFF
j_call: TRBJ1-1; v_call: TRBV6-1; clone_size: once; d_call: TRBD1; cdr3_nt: TGTGCCAGCGGGGGACAGAGGAACACTGAAGCTTTCTTT; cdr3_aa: CASGGQRNTEAFF
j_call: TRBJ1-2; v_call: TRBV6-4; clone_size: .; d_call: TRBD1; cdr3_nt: TGTGCCAGCAGTCTCGACAGGGATGGTGGCTACACCTTC; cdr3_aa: CASSLDRDGGYTF
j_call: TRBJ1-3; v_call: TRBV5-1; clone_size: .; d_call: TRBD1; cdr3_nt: TGCGCCAGCAGCTTGGAAGGGACAGACGGAAACACCATATATTTT; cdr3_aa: CASSLEGTDGNTIYF
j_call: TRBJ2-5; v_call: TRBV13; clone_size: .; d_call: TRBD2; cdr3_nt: TGTGCCAGCAGCTCCGGACTAGCGGGGGCTCCAGAGACCCAGTACTTC; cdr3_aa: CASSSGLAGAPETQYF
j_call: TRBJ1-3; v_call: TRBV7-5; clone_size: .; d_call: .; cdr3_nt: TGTGTCAGAAGCTGGAAAGGACAGGGGGCCTATTTT; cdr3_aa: CVRSWKGQGAYF
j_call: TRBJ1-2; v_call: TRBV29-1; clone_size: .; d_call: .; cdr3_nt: TGCAGCGTTGAAGATCTTAGGGCGACCCTTCCTGGAGGCTATGGCTACACCTTC; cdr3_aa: CSVEDLRATLPGGYGYTF
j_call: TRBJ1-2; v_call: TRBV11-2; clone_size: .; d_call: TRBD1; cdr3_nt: TGTGCCAGCAGCTCCCCGCGGGACAGTGGGTATGGCTACACCTTC; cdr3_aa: CASSSPRDSGYGYTF
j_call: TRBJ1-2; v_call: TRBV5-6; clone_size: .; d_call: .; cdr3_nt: TGTGCCAGCAGCTTCAGGGGTACTGGGTTTGGCAATGGCTACACCTTC; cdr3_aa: CASSFRGTGFGNGYTF
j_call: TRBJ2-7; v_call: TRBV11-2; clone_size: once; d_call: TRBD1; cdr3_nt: TGTGCCAGCAGCTTAGAGGGGACAGCGAGGCTCTACGAGCAGTACTTC; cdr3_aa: CASSLEGTARLYEQYF
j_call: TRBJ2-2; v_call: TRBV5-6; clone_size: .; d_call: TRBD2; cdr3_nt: TGTGCCAGCAGCATCCGACTAGCGTTTAACACCGGGGAGCTGTTTTTT; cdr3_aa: CASSIRLAFNTGELFF
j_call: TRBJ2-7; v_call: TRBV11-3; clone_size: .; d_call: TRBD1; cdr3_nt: TGTGCCAGCAATTCCCGCTGGGGGACAGGGCTATTCGAGCAGTACTTC; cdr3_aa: CASNSRWGTGLFEQYF
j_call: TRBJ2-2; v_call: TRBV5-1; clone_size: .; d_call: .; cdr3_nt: TGCGCCAGCAGCTTGGGCCTGGGGCCCGGGGAGCTGTTTTTT; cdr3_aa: CASSLGLGPGELFF
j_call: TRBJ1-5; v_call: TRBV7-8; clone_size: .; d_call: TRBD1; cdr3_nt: TGTGCCAGCAGCGAAAATCAGGGGGCAGGTCAGCCCCAGCATTTT; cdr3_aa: CASSENQGAGQPQHF